Reported below is one T cell receptor (beta chain). Its specificity is not known. This record belongs to a study of CD8+CD57+ T cells in acquired aplastic anemia. Study details: Sorted CD4+ and CD8+ cells yielded roughly 3.5 ug of DNA on average. Study-wide findings and caveats: Patient and control CD8+ Simpson's diversity was not significantly different. Both patients and controls carried the same twenty-nine CD8+ CDR3 sequences.

Trimming shortened V by 1 base and J by 8 bases, and 9 bases separated the two germline ends. The length of the CDR3 is 13 residues. Germline-derived CDR1 and CDR2 are SGHTA and FQGTGA. Both TCR beta VDJ combination and CDR3 sequence profiling were carried out. Genomic DNA was the template for this profiling. TCRdb re-derived calls from the reads in MiXCR, one entry per CDR3 protein. The table lists some 280,000 distinct CDR3 sequences, 45% to 65% of them singletons, with roughly 8% in the top ten. This TCR was recovered from a human donor with severe aplastic anemia or a healthy control (not recorded which). The chain recombines TRBV7-3 with TRBJ2-1; D perhaps matches TRBD2 (6 bases). Sequenced sample: sorted CD4+, CD8+, or CD8+CD57+ T cells (not recorded which) from PBMCs. The CDR3 loop is CASSLNGGYEQFF. The CDR3 region has the DNA TGTGCCAGCAGCTTAAACGGGGGATATGAGCAGTTCTTC.